What follows describes a single T cell receptor beta chain. This receptor's antigen is unknown. One base away there is no much larger clone; base qualities are not given. In total, roughly 710 healthy bone marrow donors made up the cohort. All cohort members were sampled while nominally healthy, although unrecorded immune exposures were likely present. The donor was CMV seronegative and was included in the group of around 320 seronegative cohort members. Each donor provided a peripheral blood sample, and peripheral blood mononuclear cells were used for TCR beta sequencing. The Qiagen DNeasy Blood Extraction Kit was used to extract genomic DNA from the blood cell samples. This sample stems from a study of cytomegalovirus exposure and HLA in healthy donors (dated by TCRdb to 2016 to 2017). General notes on the study: An earlier analysis of some 620 of the donors reported approximately 300 Gb of sequence data and 117 million unique TCR beta sequences obtained from around 180 million T cells. Roughly 300 gigabases of sequencing data and 70 million to 95 million unique TCR sequences made up an early release that covered under 750 HLA-typed donors. Of the roughly 400 genotyped donors, 70% to 90% were placed in the genetic ancestry cluster associated with self-reported Caucasian donors. The study aimed to test whether signatures of past pathogen exposure could be identified by cataloging public T cell receptors. The study used immunosequencing to profile the T cell repertoires of approximately 630 subjects and linked those repertoires to cytomegalovirus serostatus. In addition to the first cohort of 500 to 850 subjects, a separate validation cohort of 120 different subjects was used. To predict cytomegalovirus infection status, the study combined high-throughput TCR immunosequencing, statistical association of individual TCRs with disease status, and machine learning. In a later analysis, previously published TCR beta repertoires from 550 to 700 donors were re-analyzed and high-resolution HLA genotyping was added so that TCR occurrence patterns could be studied. Rather than using new phenotypic data, the later analysis identified candidate immune exposures from TCR beta sequences and from how often those sequences occurred across donors. An earlier analysis of around 580 of the donors used high-throughput TCR beta sequencing to judge whether each TCR beta V gene segment behaved as functional or pseudogenic. Donor age, sex, ethnicity and CMV serostatus were collected together with the repertoire data. Genome-wide SNP genotypes for about 65% of the 666 donors were used in a later genetic analysis, which treated that subset as a discovery cohort. All discovery cohort repertoires had been generated on a single sequencing platform. HLA typing covered class I and class II loci at four-digit resolution. Typing coverage varied by locus: roughly 629-630 donors for A, B, C, DRB1 and DQB1; 522 for DQA1; around 610 for DPA1; 450 to 480 for DPB1. Several DR-DQ haplotypes were treated as single units for association and clustering because of strong linkage in the cohort. On average, 235,054 unique TCR beta nucleotide sequences were sequenced per donor among some 420 genotyped donors of the cohort, with around 19% of those sequences being non-productive. Study-wide conclusions, independent of this receptor: Compared with equally common non-associated chains, HLA-associated TCR beta chains in a later analysis were more clonally expanded and had lower generation probabilities. The authors suggested that the approach could potentially be generalized to other disease states and immunological phenotypes. This cohort had only TCR beta chains sequenced, and the lack of alpha or paired-chain data limited which features could be detected. Across donors, most TCR sequences were observed very rarely, whereas some public TCRs were present in many individuals. Assigning TCR associations to individual alleles was difficult when HLA alleles, especially DR and DQ, strongly co-occurred. Presence/absence analyses assumed roughly uniform sequencing depth across donors, an assumption that may not hold. In a later analysis, some 18,000 TCR beta sequences were associated with specific HLA alleles at a false discovery rate of 0.05. In a later analysis, the rate of TCR association differed among HLA loci, with DRB1 alleles having the most associated TCRs and HLA-C alleles having the fewest. A later analysis found that most CMV-associated TCR beta chains appeared HLA-restricted, with HLA associations seemingly driven largely by CMV exposure. Some IMGT-functional V segments, including TRBV6-2 and TRBV6-3, could not be distinguished by the 87-base-pair reads and were therefore excluded. Because some donors lacked HLA typing at each locus, the association tests relied only on the typed subset. V-gene and J-gene trimming of TCR beta chains was associated with a missense DCLRE1C variant in a later genetic analysis, and the association was replicated in an independent cohort. A further reported finding was that TCR beta sequences accurately predicted the HLA-A and HLA-B alleles for most subjects in the first cohort. Three of the identified cytomegalovirus-associated TCR beta chains were confirmed in vitro to be specific for cytomegalovirus antigens. A cluster of highly shared sequence variants was judged likely to represent a technical artifact of the sequencing pipeline. Because counts were too low, seventeen rarely observed V segments, including chromosome 9 orphons, were left out of the earlier analysis of about 500 of the donors. The classifier was reported to diagnose cytomegalovirus status with high specificity and sensitivity in both the original cohort and the validation cohort. In a later genetic analysis, fewer N-insertions in productive TCRs were reported among donors in an Asian-associated ancestry cluster than the 666-donor mean. Linkage disequilibrium might explain the correlated functional status among segregating V segments, but an unknown experimental factor could not be excluded. CMV serostatus was the only immune exposure information available for the cohort. The study gave a list of roughly 150 TCR beta chains associated with cytomegalovirus. In an earlier analysis of roughly 500 of the donors, most TCR beta V segments appeared in productive rearrangements about 90% or about 30% of the time, broadly matching IMGT annotations. A later analysis reported that several top co-occurrence clusters appeared linked to parvovirus B19, influenza, CMV and Epstein-Barr virus.

The library was obtained by the immunoSEQ multiplex PCR assay. The multiplex PCR relied on a mix of 60 forward primers for TCR Vbeta segments and 13 reverse primers for TCR Jbeta segments. Amplification of the CDR3 region of rearranged TCR beta genes was performed with a multiplex PCR assay on genomic DNA. The amplified TCR beta libraries were sequenced on the Illumina HiSeq System as 87-base-pair reads. In the original analysis: Across the 700 or so repertoires, a later analysis counted 78 million or so unique TCR beta chains, some 11 million of which were shared by at least two donors. To remove PCR and sequencing errors, raw reads were error-corrected and collapsed into unique sequences using a nearest-neighbor algorithm that merged closely related sequences. CDR3 sequences were aligned to IMGT reference sequences to assign V, D and J gene segments. For a sequence to be retained, a match of at least six nucleotides to both a V gene segment and a J gene segment was required. A rearrangement was called productive if the CDR3 had no stop codons and remained in frame with V and J, and every other rearrangement was called non-productive. Following IMGT convention, CDR3 was defined as the stretch from the second conserved V-encoded cysteine to the conserved J-encoded phenylalanine. In an earlier analysis of roughly 580 of the donors, sequences lacking an unambiguous match to a single V gene segment were excluded. An earlier analysis of some 610 of the donors called V segments functional above 56.7% productive rearrangements and segregating when the between-donor standard deviation exceeded 5%. A statistical classification framework was developed to diagnose cytomegalovirus status using the catalog of TCR beta chain sequences. In a later analysis, TCR nucleotide sequences were compared against IMGT/GENE-DB human TR gene sequences so that V and J genes could be assigned. In a later analysis, CDR3 sequences and most-parsimonious VDJ recombination scenarios were assigned using the TCRdist pipeline. A later analysis defined each TCR beta chain by its CDR3 amino acid sequence plus V-gene family, and excluded reads lacking a unique V-gene family. In a later analysis, 550 to 650 highly shared, low-generation-probability nucleotide sequences were removed to address suspected cross-contamination and a sequencing artifact. For each public chain, a later analysis derived a clonal expansion index from normalized ranks of inferred template counts within each repertoire. In a later analysis, generation probabilities were computed using a VDJ recombination model fitted to out-of-frame rearrangements, and the results were checked against IGoR. A later analysis scored TCR-TCR, TCR-HLA and TCR-CMV co-occurrence with hypergeometric tests, applying a repertoire-size bias correction to TCR pairs. False discovery rates were estimated in a later analysis by permuting HLA or CMV assignments 20 times. A later analysis grouped co-occurring TCRs with DBSCAN, adding TCRdist sequence similarity when clustering within HLA-allele-positive subsets. Co-occurrence clustering excluded repertoires with fewer than 30,000 or more than 120,000 public chains, plus five with anomalous nucleotide sharing. The clones in this table, taken by TCRdb from immuneACCESS, are in-frame only. Not every clone is retained; where verified, under half of the shortfall comes from an unresolved V gene, and the cause of the rest is unknown. The DNA was the basis for D and trimming; V, J and clone size are from that table. Present in this sample are fewer than 200,000 clones, roughly four fifths of which were seen just once. In total, the top ten clones hold over 1.1% of the sample.

For CDR1 and CDR2, the germline V gene (reference sequence) lists LNHDA and SQIVND. Spanning cysteine to phenylalanine, the CDR3 consists of 15 amino acids. The sequence is cut down to CDR3 DNA, 45 bases in frame from base 1. Clipping removes 5 bases from V and 1 base from J, with 5 as the unmatched junction base count. This TCR was sampled from a man aged 18 to 29 in good health and CMV-seronegative. The sequenced sample was PBMCs. The rearrangement joined TRBV19 to TRBJ1-5, with 7 junctional bases fitting TRBD1. The bases are TGTGCCAGTAGTTTCGGGACAGAGAGCAATCAGCCCCAGCATTTT. Translated, it gives CASSFGTESNQPQHF.